This entry is about one T cell receptor beta chain. The source of the sample is a study of OX40 agonist ivuxolimab in advanced cancers. Libraries were prepared by immunoSEQ multiplex PCR; TCRdb keeps only in-frame clonotypes and omits some of them. The data hold tens of thousands of clones, with about 80% observed a single time. The junction had 2 bases not matched to a gene; V was cut back by 3 bases and J by 2 bases. CDR1 SSHAT and CDR2 FNYEAQ come from the germline V gene (reference sequence). This CDR3 contains 14 residues. The V gene is TRBV7-7, the J gene TRBJ2-3; 7 nucleotides agree with TRBD1. The sample was CD4+ or CD8+ T cells sorted from blood, taken in a trial of the OX40 agonist ivuxolimab. The receptor was isolated from an adult with an advanced solid tumor such as melanoma, head and neck, liver or kidney cancer. CDR3 in DNA: TGTGCCAGCAGCTTGGGACAGACCACAGATACGCAGTATTTT. Protein: CASSLGQTTDTQYF.